The present TCR beta chain was sequenced within a study of CD8 T cells in ankylosing spondylitis. The study's findings and limits: Matched synovial fluid from ankylosing spondylitis patients was reported to be enriched for disease-linked clones. Clones linked to disease, bearing a CD8+ phenotype, were relatively rare in peripheral blood. Typical of ankylosing spondylitis blood, it appeared, was a TCR beta motif of eight highly homologous variants.

The authors made TCR beta libraries by quantitative 5'-RACE with molecular barcodes. TCRdb fed the 5' RACE reads into MiXCR, producing one record per CDR3 protein. The repertoire consists of 300,000 to 400,000 distinct CDR3 sequences, with roughly 14% occurring once and the leading ten covering 0.85% to 1.4%. Per germline, CDR1 SQVTM and CDR2 ANQGSEA. V lost 7 bases and J 2 bases, leaving 13 bases between the germline ends. The CDR3 is 13 residues long. This clonotype was picked up many times. The antigen remains unidentified. The J gene is TRBJ2-3, the V gene TRBV29-1, with D possibly matching TRBD1 (6 bases). The sequence came from a male donor with ankylosing spondylitis or in good health (not recorded which). The specimen sequenced was blood, either unsorted or a sorted T cell fraction (not recorded which). The CDR3 sequence is CSAAWDNTDTQYF. For the CDR3, the DNA is TGCAGCGCTGCTTGGGACAACACAGATACGCAGTATTTT.